The 13 T cell receptor beta chains in this list originate from one sample, sequenced in a study of blood T cell repertoires in COVID-19. The data were produced by immunoSEQ multiplex PCR, yet TCRdb's version contains in-frame clones alone and is incomplete. The table includes 200,000 or so clones, roughly 87% detected once. The sequenced sample consisted of peripheral blood. The receptor set was obtained from a man aged 35-49 years with active or convalescent COVID-19.

V usage is TRBV7-6 and J usage is TRBJ2-1; TRBD1 is a possible D gene (6 bases). From germline, CDR1 is SGHVS and CDR2 FNYEAQ. The V and J ends lost 0 bases and 5 bases respectively, with 20 bases between them. The CDR3 totals 18 residues. CDR3 region: CASSLAGLGNRVNNEQFF. CDR3 DNA: TGTGCCAGCAGCTTAGCGGGGTTGGGGAACAGGGTGAACAATGAGCAGTTCTTC.

This chain links TRBV12-2 with TRBJ2-7; TRBD1, as called in the table, went unchecked against the DNA. TRBV12-2 corresponds to a pseudogene. The CDR3 is 13 residues long. The CDR3 spells CASRLGHPYEQYF. CDR3 bases: TGTGCAAGTCGCTTAGGACACCCCTACGAGCAGTACTTC.

The V call is TRBV7-8, the J call TRBJ2-7; D unresolved. This CDR3 has 14 amino acids. Looked up from germline, CDR1 is SGHVS and CDR2 is FQNEAQ. V dropped 6 bases and J dropped 0 bases, with 12 bases sitting between them. The CDR3 region is CASSRSTNSYEQYF. The CDR3 DNA follows: TGTGCCAGCAGTCGATCTACCAACTCCTACGAGCAGTACTTC.

The table lists this clone with a count of one. This chain uses TRBV3-1 (or the pseudogene TRBV3-2) with TRBJ1-2; TRBD1 aligns across 8 bases. This CDR3 has 15 residues. Germline lookup yields CDR1 LGHDT and CDR2 YNNKEL (reference sequence). After removal of 5 bases from V and 5 bases from J, the junction contained 10 bases not matched to a gene. This CDR3 reads CASSLRTGIPYGYTF. CDR3 nucleotides: TGTGCCAGCAGCTTACGGACAGGGATACCTTATGGCTACACCTTC.

The rearrangement joins TRBV28 to TRBJ1-1, with 9 bases that match TRBD1. Losses at the gene ends were 5 bases for V and 1 base for J; bases not matched to a gene: 8. The CDR3 is 16 residues long. Germline V gene lookup returns CDR1 MDHEN and CDR2 SYDVKM. Here the CDR3 reads CASSLTGGMGNTEAFF. CDR3 bases: TGTGCCAGCAGTCTTACAGGGGGCATGGGGAACACTGAAGCTTTCTTT.

The J gene is TRBJ1-6, the V gene TRBV9, with D possibly TRBD1 on 5 matching bases. The CDR3 length is 15 residues. CDR1 and CDR2 from the germline V gene are SGDLS and YYNGEE. Trimming took off 1 base at V and 7 bases at J, with 12 bases between the two ends. Here the CDR3 reads CASSVRGGTNSPLHF. CDR3 DNA sequence: TGTGCCAGCAGCGTACGGGGGGGAACCAATTCACCCCTCCACTTT.

The chain joins TRBV6-1 to TRBJ1-2, with 8 bases fitting TRBD1. Looked up from germline, CDR1 is MNHNS and CDR2 is SASEGT. The CDR3 loop spans 15 amino acids. V was clipped by 2 bases and J by 7 bases; unmatched bases: 9. CDR3 coding DNA: TGTGCCAGCAGTGAATCCGTCAGGGGGCAGGTTGGCTACACCTTC. Translated: CASSESVRGQVGYTF.

The rearrangement uses TRBV21-1 and TRBJ2-6; TRBD1 reflects the table's D call only, with no check against the DNA. TRBV21-1 is tagged as a pseudogene. This CDR3 is 20 amino acids long. The CDR3 here is CASSKLFQETESSGANVLTF. DNA for the CDR3: TGTGCCAGCAGCAAACTTTTCCAGGAGACAGAGAGCTCTGGGGCCAACGTCCTGACTTTC.

This chain connects TRBV5-1 to TRBJ2-5; unclear D gene. Trimming left V 0 bases short and J 2 bases short, with 8 bases between. The germline CDR1 and CDR2 sequences are SGHRS and YFSETQ. This CDR3 is built from 14 residues. The CDR3 DNA follows: TGCGCCAGCAGCTTGGGTACTGCACAAGAGACCCAGTACTTC. Amino acid sequence: CASSLGTAQETQYF.

This clone appeared a few times. The V and J genes are TRBV27 and TRBJ2-7; no definite D call. The CDR3 contains 13 residues. The V gene's germline CDR1 is MNHEY and CDR2 SMNVEV (reference sequence). V was pared by 7 bases and J by 2 bases, with 12 bases between. The CDR3 spells CASKESFAYEQYF. CDR3 sequence (DNA): TGTGCCAGCAAGGAGAGCTTTGCCTACGAGCAGTACTTC.

The genes are TRBV2 and TRBJ1-1; TRBD1 matches 8 bases. Germline CDR1 reads SNHLY; CDR2 reads FYNNEI. The CDR3 has 11 residues. V trimming: 4 bases; J trimming: 10 bases; junction bases outside the gene matches: 2. The CDR3 region has the DNA TGTGCCAGCAGTGGCGACAGGGGAGCTTTCTTT. Residues: CASSGDRGAFF.

The chain has TRBV11-2 and TRBJ1-1, with unresolved D. Germline values: CDR1 SGHAT, CDR2 FQNNGV. Trimming took 2 bases from V and 7 from J, leaving 11 bases between them. CDR3 size: 13 residues. The CDR3 DNA is TGTGCCAGCAGCTTAAACCGGGGAGATGAAGCTTTCTTT. This sequence encodes CASSLNRGDEAFF.

DNA of the CDR3: TGCAGCGTGGGGGCATACTCCTACAATGAGCAGTTCTTC. Translation gives CSVGAYSYNEQFF. The rearrangement joins TRBV29-1 to TRBJ2-1; possibly TRBD1 for D (6 bases). CDR3 length: 13 amino acids. V gave up 6 bases and J gave up 0 bases, with 9 bases separating them. Germline-derived CDR1 and CDR2 are SQVTM and ANQGSEA.